Shown below are 4 T cell receptor beta chains from a single sample sequenced in a study of T cell responses to AZD1222 COVID-19 vaccine. Sequenced by immunoSEQ multiplex PCR; TCRdb stores in-frame clones only, minus some. The sample records approximately 140,000 clones, 88% being singletons. This sample comprised peripheral blood, obtained on day 0 of AZD1222 vaccination. The receptor source for this set is an adult in good health.

The V and J genes are TRBV5-1 and TRBJ2-3; tentatively, D is TRBD1 (5 bases). The CDR3 totals 16 residues. V was pared by 1 base and J by 1 base, with 13 bases between. Looked up from germline, CDR1 is SGHRS and CDR2 is YFSETQ. CDR3: CASSLWARVGTDTQYF. In DNA form, the CDR3 reads TGCGCCAGCAGCTTGTGGGCCAGGGTCGGCACAGATACGCAGTATTTT.

The gene calls are TRBV20-1 and TRBJ2-5; D uncertain. The CDR3 has 11 residues. V lost 7 bases and J lost 2, with 8 bases in between. Per the germline V gene, CDR1 is DFQATT and CDR2 is SNEGSKA (reference sequence). CDR3 sequence (DNA): TGCAGTGGCCGGAAACAAGAGACCCAGTACTTC. Translated: CSGRKQETQYF.

This chain uses TRBV7-9 with TRBJ1-2; tentative D call: TRBD1 (6 bases). Trimming left V 2 bases short and J 4 bases short, with 11 bases between. The CDR3 totals 14 residues. Germline CDR1 reads SEHNR; CDR2 reads FQNEAQ (reference sequence). The CDR3 bases are TGTGCCAGCAGCTTACCGGGGGCAAGCTATGGCTACACCTTC. This sequence encodes CASSLPGASYGYTF.

V is TRBV18 and J is TRBJ1-1, with D uncertain. The CDR3 has 16 amino acids. The germline CDR1 and CDR2 sequences are KGHSH and LQKENI. Trimming took 0 bases from V and 5 from J, leaving 16 bases between them. The chain's CDR3 is CASSPPAGLVGTEAFF. As DNA, the CDR3 is TGTGCCAGCTCACCACCTGCTGGGTTAGTTGGGACTGAAGCTTTCTTT.